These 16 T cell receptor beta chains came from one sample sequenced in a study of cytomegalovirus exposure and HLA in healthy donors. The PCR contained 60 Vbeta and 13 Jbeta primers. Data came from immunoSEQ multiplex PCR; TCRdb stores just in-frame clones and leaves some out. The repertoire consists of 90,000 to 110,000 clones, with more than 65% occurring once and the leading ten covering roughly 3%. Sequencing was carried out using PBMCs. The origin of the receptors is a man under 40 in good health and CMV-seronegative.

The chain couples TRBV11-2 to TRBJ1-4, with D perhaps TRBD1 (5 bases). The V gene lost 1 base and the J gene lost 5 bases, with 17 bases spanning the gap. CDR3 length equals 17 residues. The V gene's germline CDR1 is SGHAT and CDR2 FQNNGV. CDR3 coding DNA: TGTGCCAGCAGCTTAGCCCCTGGGGGAGGGGAGAATGAAAAACTGTTTTTT. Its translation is CASSLAPGGGENEKLFF.

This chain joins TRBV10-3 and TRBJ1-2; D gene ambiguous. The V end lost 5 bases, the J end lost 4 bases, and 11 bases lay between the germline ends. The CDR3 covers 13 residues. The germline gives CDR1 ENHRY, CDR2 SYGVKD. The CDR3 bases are TGTGCCATCAGTCGGGAGTTGGGCTATGGCTACACCTTC. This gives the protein CAISRELGYGYTF.

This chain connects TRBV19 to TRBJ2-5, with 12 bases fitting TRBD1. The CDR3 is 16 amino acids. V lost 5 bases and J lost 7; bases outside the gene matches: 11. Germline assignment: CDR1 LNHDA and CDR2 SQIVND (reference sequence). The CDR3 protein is CASSPGGQGAVGTQYF. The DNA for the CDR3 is TGTGCCAGTAGTCCGGGGGGACAGGGGGCGGTGGGGACCCAGTACTTC.

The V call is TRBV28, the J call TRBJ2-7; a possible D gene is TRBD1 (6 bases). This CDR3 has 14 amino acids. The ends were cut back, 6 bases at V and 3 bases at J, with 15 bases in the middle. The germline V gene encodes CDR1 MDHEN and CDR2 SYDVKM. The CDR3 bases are TGTGCCAGCAGCTCCCCAGGGGAGTTCTACGAGCAGTACTTC. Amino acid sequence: CASSSPGEFYEQYF.

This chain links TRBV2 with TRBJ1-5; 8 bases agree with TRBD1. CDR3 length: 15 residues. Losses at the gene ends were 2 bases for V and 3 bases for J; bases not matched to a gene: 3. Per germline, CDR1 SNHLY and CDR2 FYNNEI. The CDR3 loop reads CASSETTGDNQPQHF. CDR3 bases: TGTGCCAGCAGTGAAACGACAGGGGACAATCAGCCCCAGCATTTT. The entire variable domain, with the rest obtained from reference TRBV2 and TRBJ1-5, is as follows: EPEVTQTPSHQVTQMGQEVILRCVPISNHLYFYWYRQILGQKVEFLVSFYNNEISEKSEIFDDQFSVERPDGSNFTLKIRSTKLEDSAMYFCASSETTGDNQPQHFGDGTRLSIL.

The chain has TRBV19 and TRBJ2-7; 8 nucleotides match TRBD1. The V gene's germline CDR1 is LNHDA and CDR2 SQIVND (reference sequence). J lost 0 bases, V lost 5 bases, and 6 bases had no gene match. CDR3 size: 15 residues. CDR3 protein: CASSPGTGSSYEQYF. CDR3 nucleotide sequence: TGTGCCAGTAGTCCCGGGACAGGAAGCTCCTACGAGCAGTACTTC.

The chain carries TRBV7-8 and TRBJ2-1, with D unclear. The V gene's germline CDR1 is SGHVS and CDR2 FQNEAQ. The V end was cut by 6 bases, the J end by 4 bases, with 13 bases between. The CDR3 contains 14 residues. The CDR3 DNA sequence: TGTGCCAGCAGTGAAGTTGACTGGTACAATGAGCAGTTCTTC. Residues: CASSEVDWYNEQFF.

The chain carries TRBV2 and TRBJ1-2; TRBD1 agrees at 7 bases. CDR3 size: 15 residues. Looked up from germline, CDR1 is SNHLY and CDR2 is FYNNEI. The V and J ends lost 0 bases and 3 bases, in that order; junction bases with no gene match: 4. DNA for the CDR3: TGTGCCAGCAGTGAAGCCGCGACAGGGCACTATGGCTACACCTTC. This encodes CASSEAATGHYGYTF. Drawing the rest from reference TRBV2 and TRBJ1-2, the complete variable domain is EPEVTQTPSHQVTQMGQEVILRCVPISNHLYFYWYRQILGQKVEFLVSFYNNEISEKSEIFDDQFSVERPDGSNFTLKIRSTKLEDSAMYFCASSEAATGHYGYTFGSGTRLTVV.

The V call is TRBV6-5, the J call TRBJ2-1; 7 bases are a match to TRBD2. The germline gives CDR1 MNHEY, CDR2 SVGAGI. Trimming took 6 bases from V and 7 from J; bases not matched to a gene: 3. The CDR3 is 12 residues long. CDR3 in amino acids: CASSLSGNEQFF. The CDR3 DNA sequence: TGTGCCAGCAGCCTTAGCGGGAATGAGCAGTTCTTC.

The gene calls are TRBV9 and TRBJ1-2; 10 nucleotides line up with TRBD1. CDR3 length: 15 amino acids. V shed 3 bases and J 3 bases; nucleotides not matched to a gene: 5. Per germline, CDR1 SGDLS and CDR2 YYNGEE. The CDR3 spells CASSGTDRGDYGYTF. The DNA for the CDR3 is TGTGCCAGCAGCGGAACGGACAGGGGGGACTATGGCTACACCTTC. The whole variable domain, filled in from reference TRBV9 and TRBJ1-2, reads DSGVTQTPKHLITATGQRVTLRCSPRSGDLSVYWYQQSLDQGLQFLIQYYNGEERAKGNILERFSAQQFPDLHSELNLSSLELGDSALYFCASSGTDRGDYGYTFGSGTRLTVV.

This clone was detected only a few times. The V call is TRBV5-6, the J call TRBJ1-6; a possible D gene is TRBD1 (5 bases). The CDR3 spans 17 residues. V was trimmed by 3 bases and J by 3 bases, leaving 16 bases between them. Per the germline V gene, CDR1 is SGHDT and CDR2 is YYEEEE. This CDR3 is CASSSGVGRNYNSPLHF. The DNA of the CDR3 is TGTGCCAGCAGCTCGGGGGTCGGACGGAACTATAATTCACCCCTCCACTTT.

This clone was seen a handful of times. The CDR3 region is CASSSGQTKNEKLFF. The CDR3 DNA sequence: TGTGCCAGCAGCTCCGGACAGACAAAGAATGAAAAACTGTTTTTT. The chain links TRBV7-9 to TRBJ1-4; D possibly corresponds to TRBD1 (6 bases). The CDR3 sequence is 15 residues long. Trimming removed 4 bases from V and 5 bases from J, with 14 bases in between. The germline gives CDR1 SEHNR, CDR2 FQNEAQ (reference sequence).

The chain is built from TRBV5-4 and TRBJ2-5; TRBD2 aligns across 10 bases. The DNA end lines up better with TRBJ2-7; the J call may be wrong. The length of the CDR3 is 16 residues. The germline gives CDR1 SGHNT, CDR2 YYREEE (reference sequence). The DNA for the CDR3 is TGTGCCAGCAGCCCCGGACTAGCGGAGACCTTCTACGAGCAGTACTTC. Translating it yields CASSPGLAETFYEQYF.

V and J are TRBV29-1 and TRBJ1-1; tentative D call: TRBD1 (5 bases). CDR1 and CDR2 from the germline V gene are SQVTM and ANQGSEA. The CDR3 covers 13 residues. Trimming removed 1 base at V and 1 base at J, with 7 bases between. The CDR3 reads CSVEVGGNTEAFF. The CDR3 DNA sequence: TGCAGCGTTGAAGTGGGGGGGAACACTGAAGCTTTCTTT.

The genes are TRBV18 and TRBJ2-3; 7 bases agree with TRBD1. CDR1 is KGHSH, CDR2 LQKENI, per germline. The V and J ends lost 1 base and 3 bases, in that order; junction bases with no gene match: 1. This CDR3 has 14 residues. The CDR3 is CASSPQQGTDTQYF. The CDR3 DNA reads TGTGCCAGCTCACCACAACAGGGGACAGATACGCAGTATTTT.

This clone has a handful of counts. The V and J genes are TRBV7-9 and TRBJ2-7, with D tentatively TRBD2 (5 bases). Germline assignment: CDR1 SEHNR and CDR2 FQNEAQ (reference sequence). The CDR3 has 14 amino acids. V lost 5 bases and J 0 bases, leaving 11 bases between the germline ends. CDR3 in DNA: TGTGCCAGCAGCCGGACTGAAAGCTCCTACGAGCAGTACTTC. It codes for CASSRTESSYEQYF. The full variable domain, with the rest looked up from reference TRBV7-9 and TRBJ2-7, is DTGVSQNPRHKITKRGQNVTFRCDPISEHNRLYWYRQTLGQGPEFLTYFQNEAQLEKSRLLSDRFSAERPKGSFSTLEIQRTEQGDSAMYLCASSRTESSYEQYFGPGTRLTVT.